This T cell receptor (beta chain) was profiled in a study of T cells in women clearing cervical HPV infection. As for the study in general: Controls were women whose single incident HPV16 infection cleared within 12 months without precancer or cancer.

Generated by immunoSEQ multiplex PCR, the TCRdb table keeps only in-frame clones and is missing some. Its table lists roughly 12,000 clones. This receptor was taken from a woman aged 18 to 75 with a cervical HPV16 infection that either progressed to CIN3+ or cleared (not recorded which). Sequencing was carried out using blood buffy coat.

Partial CDR3 DNA: TGCAGTGCTCCTAAGGGGGCGGTAAGCGGCTACGAG. Its protein product is CSAPKGAVSGYE. The complete CDR3 protein is CSAPKGAVSGYEQYF. The chain links TRBV20-1 to TRBJ2-7; 7 nucleotides agree with TRBD1. The sequenced fragment ends 3 residues before the CDR3 boundary, so the rest is inferred from the germline J gene. This CDR3 spans 15 amino acids. V gave up 5 bases and J gave up 3 bases; unmatched junction bases: 13. Germline loops: CDR1 DFQATT, CDR2 SNEGSKA (reference sequence).